A single sample is the source of the 19 T cell receptor beta chains below, sequenced in a study of T-cell reconstitution after alpha-beta-depleted transplantation in children. As it was prepared, the TCRbeta library received unique molecular identifiers. TCRdb fed the PCR reads into MiXCR, producing one record per CDR3 protein. The sample holds about 400,000 distinct CDR3 sequences, over 20% seen once. Material: PBMCs from the stem cell graft donor, obtained from the stem cell graft. Receptors were obtained from a human donor who donated a stem cell graft to a child with acute myeloid leukemia.

This clonotype came up a few times. V is TRBV12-3 or TRBV12-4 and J is TRBJ1-2; weak D call: TRBD1 (5 bases). The CDR3 is 16 amino acids. Trimming shortened V by 0 bases and J by 5 bases, and 16 bases separated the two germline ends. The chain's CDR3 is CASSLARQSYVYGYTF. CDR3 DNA sequence: TGTGCCAGCAGTTTAGCCAGACAGAGTTACGTTTATGGCTACACCTTC.

This clonotype was seen a handful of times. The chain carries TRBV29-1 and TRBJ1-1, with TRBD1 matching 7 bases. CDR1 and CDR2 from the germline V gene are SQVTM and ANQGSEA. Trimming at V came to 6 bases and at J to 5 bases, leaving 9 bases not matched to a gene. The CDR3 has 13 amino acids. DNA of the CDR3: TGCAGCGTCGACAGGGTCGGTGGGACTGAAGCTTTCTTT. Translating it yields CSVDRVGGTEAFF.

The table lists this clonotype with many counts. The genes are TRBV20-1 and TRBJ2-3, with TRBD2 identical over 12 bases. The J segment lost 5 bases and the V segment lost 4 bases, leaving 7 bases of the junction unmatched. The germline gives CDR1 DFQATT, CDR2 SNEGSKA (reference sequence). The CDR3 loop spans 15 amino acids. As DNA, the CDR3 is TGCAGTGCTACCTCCAGACTAGCGGGAGTAGATACGCAGTATTTT. It specifies CSATSRLAGVDTQYF.

This clonotype turned up a few times. The chain carries TRBV27 and TRBJ2-7, with 8 bases matching TRBD2. The V segment lost 8 bases and the J segment 4 bases; nucleotides outside the gene matches: 7. CDR3 length: 13 residues. Germline CDR1 and CDR2: MNHEY and SMNVEV (reference sequence). The CDR3 DNA reads TGTGCCAGCGGCCGTAAGCGGGAGTACGAGCAGTACTTC. Translation: CASGRKREYEQYF.

This clonotype was found many times. V usage is TRBV25-1 and J usage is TRBJ2-7; D not resolved. Germline CDR1 MGHDK, CDR2 SYGVNS. The CDR3 loop spans 15 amino acids. V gave up 2 bases and J gave up 0 bases, with 11 bases separating them. This chain's CDR3 is CASSEPTRSSYEQYF. The CDR3 DNA reads as TGTGCCAGCAGTGAACCGACGCGAAGCTCCTACGAGCAGTACTTC.

This clonotype has a handful of counts. V and J are TRBV15 and TRBJ1-5; D is unclear. V was clipped by 1 base and J by 3 bases, with 1 base between them. The CDR3 contains 12 residues. Per germline, CDR1 LNHNV and CDR2 YYDKDF (reference sequence). DNA for the CDR3: TGTGCCACCAGCAGAGTCAATCAGCCCCAGCATTTT. The encoded protein is CATSRVNQPQHF.

The chain links TRBV2 to TRBJ2-1, with TRBD2 matching 7 bases. The CDR3 runs to 15 residues. CDR1 and CDR2 from the germline V gene are SNHLY and FYNNEI. Trimming took 4 bases from V and 7 from J; bases not matched to a gene: 10. CDR3 sequence (DNA): TGTGCCAGCAGTGCCCTCTCGGGGAGGGGAAATGAGCAGTTCTTC. It specifies CASSALSGRGNEQFF.

The J gene is TRBJ1-1, the V gene TRBV11-1; 8 positions agree with TRBD1. Germline-derived CDR1 and CDR2 are SGHAT and FQDESV (reference sequence). The J segment lost 1 base and the V segment lost 3 bases, leaving 13 bases of the junction unmatched. This CDR3 is built from 18 residues. The CDR3 is CASSFGTSTGASNTEAFF. CDR3 in DNA: TGTGCCAGCAGCTTTGGGACCTCGACAGGGGCCTCGAACACTGAAGCTTTCTTT.

This clonotype was observed a handful of times. This chain joins TRBV9 and TRBJ2-1, with TRBD2 identical over 10 bases. The trim removed 3 bases at V and 9 bases at J, leaving 12 bases unmatched. CDR1 and CDR2 from the germline V gene are SGDLS and YYNGEE. CDR3 length equals 16 residues. The CDR3 loop reads CASSAPTGTSVSEQFF. CDR3 sequence (DNA): TGTGCCAGCAGCGCACCTACCGGGACTAGCGTTAGTGAGCAGTTCTTC.

This clonotype has more than one count but fewer than ten. The genes are TRBV7-9 and TRBJ2-1, with D unclear. This CDR3 is 14 amino acids long. Trimming stripped 5 bases from V and 0 bases from J, with 8 bases between. Germline-derived CDR1 and CDR2 are SEHNR and FQNEAQ (reference sequence). The CDR3 spells CASSPDPSYNEQFF. The CDR3 coding sequence is TGTGCCAGCAGCCCCGATCCCTCCTACAATGAGCAGTTCTTC.

The chain uses TRBV12-3 or TRBV12-4 and TRBJ2-2; D uncertain. The CDR3 is 14 residues long. Trimming shortened V by 3 bases and J by 5 bases, and 10 bases separated the two germline ends. CDR3 nucleotides: TGTGCCAGCAGTTTTTCTGCGTTAACCGGGGAGCTGTTTTTT. Its protein product is CASSFSALTGELFF.

The rearrangement joins TRBV13 to TRBJ2-1; 15 positions match TRBD2. The CDR3 covers 16 residues. Germline lookup yields CDR1 PRHDT and CDR2 FYEKMQ (reference sequence). V lost 4 bases to trimming and J lost 8 bases; unmatched junction nucleotides: 6. CDR3 DNA: TGTGCCAGCAGCTCACAAGGACTAGCGGGAGGGCATGAGCAGTTCTTC. Amino acid sequence: CASSSQGLAGGHEQFF.

The J gene is TRBJ2-2, the V gene TRBV7-9; TRBD2 might be the D (6 bases). CDR3 size: 16 residues. Germline V gene lookup returns CDR1 SEHNR and CDR2 FQNEAQ (reference sequence). Trimming left V 3 bases short and J 1 base short, with 12 bases between. The CDR3 spells CASSFRAGRNTGELFF. DNA of the CDR3: TGTGCCAGCAGCTTCCGCGCGGGAAGGAACACCGGGGAGCTGTTTTTT.

This CDR3 is CASSPGNSPRGEQYF. The CDR3 DNA reads TGTGCCAGCAGTCCAGGCAACTCGCCGCGGGGCGAGCAGTACTTC. V gene TRBV27 combines with J gene TRBJ2-7; possible D gene TRBD2, 6 bases. Germline V gene lookup returns CDR1 MNHEY and CDR2 SMNVEV (reference sequence). The ends were cut back, 5 bases at V and 6 bases at J, with 20 bases in the middle. CDR3 length equals 15 residues.

The chain carries TRBV24-1 and TRBJ2-2, with TRBD1 as a possible D gene (6 bases). CDR3 length: 13 residues. Germline assignment: CDR1 KGHDR and CDR2 SFDVKD. V dropped 6 bases and J dropped 5 bases, with 9 bases sitting between them. The CDR3 spells CATSTGHTGELFF. The CDR3 DNA follows: TGTGCCACCAGTACGGGACATACCGGGGAGCTGTTTTTT.

The V and J genes are TRBV10-3 and TRBJ1-6; D gene ambiguous. Germline V lookup: CDR1 ENHRY, CDR2 SYGVKD. V lost 3 bases and J lost 4, with 10 bases in between. CDR3 length equals 15 residues. The CDR3 here is CAISEGAGYNSPLHF. CDR3 nucleotides: TGTGCCATCAGTGAAGGAGCCGGGTATAATTCACCCCTCCACTTT.

This clonotype was found many times. This chain connects TRBV20-1 to TRBJ2-7, with 12 bases aligning to TRBD2. Trimming at V came to 0 bases and at J to 2 bases, leaving 5 bases not matched to a gene. The CDR3 covers 16 residues. Germline CDR1 reads DFQATT; CDR2 reads SNEGSKA (reference sequence). The CDR3 region has the DNA TGCAGTGCTAGAGAACCTCGGACTAGCGGGACCTACGAGCAGTACTTC. It codes for CSAREPRTSGTYEQYF.

This clonotype has only one observation. This chain connects TRBV15 to TRBJ2-5; weak D call: TRBD1 (5 bases). CDR1 LNHNV and CDR2 YYDKDF come from the germline V gene (reference sequence). This CDR3 has 12 amino acids. The V end was cut by 9 bases, the J end by 9 bases, with 17 bases between. For the CDR3, the DNA is TGTGCCACTGGGCCGGCTAGGGGTCCCCAGTACTTC. Its translation is CATGPARGPQYF.

V and J are TRBV20-1 and TRBJ2-7; 7 positions agree with TRBD2. Germline CDR1 and CDR2: DFQATT and SNEGSKA (reference sequence). V lost 6 bases to trimming and J lost 2 bases; unmatched junction nucleotides: 4. The CDR3 is made up of 12 amino acids. This CDR3 reads CSARTRTYEQYF. For the CDR3, the DNA is TGCAGTGCCCGGACTAGGACCTACGAGCAGTACTTC.